This T cell receptor beta chain was sequenced during a study of siplizumab effects on memory and regulatory T cells. Findings of the study overall: The diversity of naive T cells seemed greater than that of memory cells, and their alloresponse contribution seemed major. Unstimulated subsets accounted for the mapping of only a minor share of the clones that were alloreactive.

TCR templates, 80,000 to 100,000 per sample, were assayed. Profiled with immunoSEQ multiplex PCR; TCRdb holds only in-frame clones, not every one. The sample includes 95,000 to 100,000 clones, about nine tenths of them seen just once. As concerns this clone: Its cognate antigen is unknown.

Germline CDR1 reads MRHNA; CDR2 reads SNTAGT. Deletions cut 6 bases from V and 0 bases from J, with 8 bases between. CDR3 size: 14 residues. Specimen: non-Treg CD4+ T cells sorted from blood. The V gene is TRBV6-4, the J gene TRBJ2-2; D ambiguous. The clonotype comes from a human donor in good health. The CDR3: CASREQTNTGELFF. The CDR3 region has the DNA TGTGCCAGCAGGGAGCAGACGAACACCGGGGAGCTGTTTTTT.